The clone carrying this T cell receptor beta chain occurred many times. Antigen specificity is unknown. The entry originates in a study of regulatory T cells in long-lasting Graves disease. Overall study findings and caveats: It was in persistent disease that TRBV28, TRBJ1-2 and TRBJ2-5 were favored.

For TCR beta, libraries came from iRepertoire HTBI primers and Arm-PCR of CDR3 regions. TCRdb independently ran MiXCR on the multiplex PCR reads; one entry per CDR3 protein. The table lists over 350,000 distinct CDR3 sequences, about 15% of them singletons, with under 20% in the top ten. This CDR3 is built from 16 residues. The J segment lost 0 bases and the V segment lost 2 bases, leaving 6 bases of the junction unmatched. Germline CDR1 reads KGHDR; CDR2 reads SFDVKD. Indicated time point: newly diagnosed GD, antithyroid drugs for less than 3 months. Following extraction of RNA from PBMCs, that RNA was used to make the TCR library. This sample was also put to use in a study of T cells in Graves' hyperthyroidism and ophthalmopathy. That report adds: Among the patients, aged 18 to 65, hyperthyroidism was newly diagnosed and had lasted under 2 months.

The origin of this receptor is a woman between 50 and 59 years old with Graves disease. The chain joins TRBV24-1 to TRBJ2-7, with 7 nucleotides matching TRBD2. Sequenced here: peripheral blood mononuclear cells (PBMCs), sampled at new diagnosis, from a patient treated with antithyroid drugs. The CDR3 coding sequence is TGTGCCACCAGTGATTCCCGCGGGAGAGCCTCCTACGAGCAGTACTTC. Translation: CATSDSRGRASYEQYF.